The clone carrying this T cell receptor beta chain has only one observation. Its matching antigen is unknown. Noted time point: persistent/refractory GD, antithyroid drugs over 5 years with positive TRAb. Extracted RNA from PBMCs served as the source of the TCR library. This entry comes from a study of regulatory T cells in long-lasting Graves disease. Study information: A definition of persistent Graves' disease required over 5 years of antithyroid drugs plus positive TSH receptor antibodies.

Sequencing libraries for TCR beta were prepared with iRepertoire HTBI primers and Arm-PCR of CDR3 regions. In TCRdb, the multiplex PCR reads were re-called with MiXCR into one record per CDR3 protein. The sample consists of 500,000 to 700,000 distinct CDR3 sequences, around 30% of them appearing once. Overall study results and limits: Whereas roughly 1,000 public clonotypes were shared by new patients, persistent patients shared more, at roughly 3,000.

CDR3 length equals 13 residues. V shed 6 bases and J 5 bases; nucleotides not matched to a gene: 4. CDR1 is SQVTM, CDR2 ANQGSEA, per germline. V and J are TRBV29-1 and TRBJ1-5; 10 nucleotides align to TRBD1. The sample was peripheral blood mononuclear cells (PBMCs), taken when the disease was refractory, from a patient treated with antithyroid drugs. This sequence originates from a female donor with Graves disease. CDR3 nucleotides: TGCAGCGTAAGGACAGGGGGGGATCAGCCCCAGCATTTT. Translated, it gives CSVRTGGDQPQHF.